Each of the 17 T cell receptor beta chains below was sequenced from the same sample in a study of blood T cell repertoires in COVID-19. Measured with immunoSEQ multiplex PCR; TCRdb has only the in-frame clones, and not every one. The sample carries fewer than 350,000 clones, approximately 90% recorded once. Sequences were obtained from PBMCs or T cells enriched from blood (not recorded which). These receptors originate from a woman aged 40-49 years with acute COVID-19.

The gene calls are TRBV24-1 and TRBJ1-1; TRBD1 matches at 10 bases. V lost 1 base and J lost 4; bases outside the gene matches: 5. The CDR3 loop spans 16 amino acids. Germline assignment: CDR1 KGHDR and CDR2 SFDVKD. The CDR3 region has the DNA TGTGCCACCAGTGATTTCCGGGACAGGGGCCTCACTGAAGCTTTCTTT. Translated: CATSDFRDRGLTEAFF.

The sample holds one count of this clone. The J gene is TRBJ2-3, the V gene TRBV19; D gene unclear. Trimming removed 7 bases at V and 1 base at J, with 9 bases between. Germline CDR1 reads LNHDA; CDR2 reads SQIVND (reference sequence). The CDR3 has 13 residues. CDR3 DNA: TGTGCCAGTACGCGGATCGGCACAGATACGCAGTATTTT. Protein product: CASTRIGTDTQYF.

The V call is TRBV4-1, the J call TRBJ1-4; a possible D gene is TRBD1 (6 bases). This CDR3 spans 15 amino acids. Trimming left V 4 bases short and J 8 bases short, with 17 bases between. Germline CDR1 reads MGHRA; CDR2 reads YSYEKL. The CDR3 reads CASSLQGRVGEKLFF. CDR3 bases: TGCGCCAGCAGCCTCCAGGGGAGGGTAGGCGAAAAACTGTTTTTT.

This clone was recorded only once. The chain employs TRBV9 and TRBJ2-3; D not certain. CDR1 and CDR2 (germline): SGDLS, YYNGEE. The CDR3 loop spans 14 amino acids. Trimming removed 0 bases from V and 2 bases from J, with 7 bases in between. This chain's CDR3 is CASSVAGITDTQYF. As DNA, the CDR3 is TGTGCCAGCAGCGTAGCGGGTATCACAGATACGCAGTATTTT.

The chain is built from TRBV2 and TRBJ1-6; 8 bases are shared with TRBD1. V shed 9 bases, J shed 6 bases, and the junction held 7 bases outside the gene matches. The germline V gene has CDR1 SNHLY and CDR2 FYNNEI. This CDR3 contains 14 residues. CDR3 coding DNA: TGTGCCAGTCACGGACAGGGCTCTAATTCACCCCTCCACTTT. This encodes CASHGQGSNSPLHF. Full variable domain (outside the CDR3, taken from reference TRBV2 and TRBJ1-6): EPEVTQTPSHQVTQMGQEVILRCVPISNHLYFYWYRQILGQKVEFLVSFYNNEISEKSEIFDDQFSVERPDGSNFTLKIRSTKLEDSAMYFCASHGQGSNSPLHFGNGTRLTVT.

The chain employs TRBV5-1 and TRBJ1-2; 8 bases match TRBD1. The germline CDR1 and CDR2 sequences are SGHRS and YFSETQ. With 4 bases clipped from V and 4 bases from J, the junction kept 0 bases outside the gene matches. This CDR3 spans 12 amino acids. The CDR3 here is CASSGTGYGYTF. CDR3 DNA sequence: TGCGCCAGCAGCGGGACAGGCTATGGCTACACCTTC.

The rearrangement joins TRBV6-1 to TRBJ1-2; weak D call: TRBD1 (5 bases). V was clipped by 2 bases and J by 6 bases, with 7 bases between them. The CDR3 sequence is 12 residues long. Germline CDR1 is MNHNS and CDR2 is SASEGT. DNA for the CDR3: TGTGCCAGCAGTGAAAGGGGTCATGGCTACACCTTC. This encodes CASSERGHGYTF.

This chain uses TRBV6-2 or TRBV6-3 with TRBJ2-7; 10 positions agree with TRBD1. CDR1 is MNHEY and CDR2 is SVGEGT in the germline V gene. The length of the CDR3 is 15 residues. J was trimmed by 1 base and V by 5 bases; bases with no gene match: 5. Written as DNA, the CDR3 is TGTGCCAGCAGTGACAGGGGGCGAGGATCCTACGAGCAGTACTTC. Translated, it gives CASSDRGRGSYEQYF.

The chain has TRBV3-1 (or the pseudogene TRBV3-2) and TRBJ2-3, with no clear D. The length of the CDR3 is 15 residues. Between the trimmed V and J ends, which lost 5 bases and 1 base, there was a span of 13 bases. In germline, CDR1 is LGHDT, CDR2 YNNKEL (reference sequence). The CDR3: CASSFRGVGTDTQYF. The CDR3 DNA follows: TGTGCCAGCAGCTTCAGAGGCGTCGGCACAGATACGCAGTATTTT.

This chain connects TRBV15 to TRBJ1-6; the D gene is possibly TRBD1 (5 bases). In germline, CDR1 is LNHNV, CDR2 YYDKDF (reference sequence). Trimming removed 3 bases at V and 4 bases at J, with 13 bases between. There are 16 residues in the CDR3. The CDR3 DNA reads TGTGCCACCAGCAGGGAAGGGGCGGGATATAATTCACCCCTCCACTTT. This encodes CATSREGAGYNSPLHF.

J is TRBJ1-5 and V is TRBV18; D might be TRBD1 (5 bases). Germline V gives CDR1 KGHSH, CDR2 LQKENI. Trimming stripped 2 bases from V and 4 bases from J, with 9 bases between. The CDR3 covers 14 residues. The CDR3 DNA sequence: TGTGCCAGCTCACCATGGCAGGGTAATCAGCCCCAGCATTTT. Protein product: CASSPWQGNQPQHF.

The count of this clone is one. This chain joins TRBV11-3 and TRBJ2-1; D is ambiguous. The germline V and J ends were trimmed by 1 base and 5 bases, with 6 bases remaining between them. Germline V lookup: CDR1 SGHNT, CDR2 YENEEA. The CDR3 consists of 13 residues. CDR3: CASSLADNNEQFF. The DNA for the CDR3 is TGTGCCAGCAGCTTAGCAGATAACAATGAGCAGTTCTTC.

The chain is built from TRBV3-1 (or the pseudogene TRBV3-2) and TRBJ2-7, with 8 positions matching TRBD2. Germline V gene lookup returns CDR1 LGHDT and CDR2 YNNKEL (reference sequence). The CDR3 consists of 15 residues. Trimming took 0 bases from V and 7 from J; bases not matched to a gene: 8. The CDR3 region has the DNA TGTGCCAGCAGCCAAGATCCCGGGGGGGGCCGGGAGCAGTACTTC. Encoded protein: CASSQDPGGGREQYF.

V is TRBV9 and J is TRBJ1-3, with D possibly TRBD1 on 5 matching bases. The CDR3 is 14 residues long. Deletions cut 0 bases from V and 3 bases from J, with 7 bases between. Germline lookup yields CDR1 SGDLS and CDR2 YYNGEE. CDR3 residues: CASSVEGDGNTIYF. CDR3 nucleotides: TGTGCCAGCAGCGTAGAAGGGGATGGAAACACCATATATTTT.

This chain connects TRBV6-5 to TRBJ2-3; tentatively, D is TRBD2 (5 bases). CDR1 is MNHEY and CDR2 is SVGAGI in the germline V gene. The V end was cut by 0 bases, the J end by 3 bases, with 10 bases between. CDR3 size: 15 residues. The CDR3: CASSYSGGLTDTQYF. The CDR3 nucleotides are TGTGCCAGCAGTTACTCAGGCGGGCTGACAGATACGCAGTATTTT.

The chain recombines TRBV29-1 with TRBJ2-1, with D tentatively TRBD1 (6 bases). The CDR3 runs 14 residues. With 8 bases removed from V and 6 bases from J, the gap between germline ends came to 20 bases. Looked up from germline, CDR1 is SQVTM and CDR2 is ANQGSEA. The CDR3 DNA follows: TGCAGCTCAACGAATCGAGGACAGTTCAATGAGCAGTTCTTC. This translates into CSSTNRGQFNEQFF.

The chain combines TRBV19 with TRBJ2-6; D is ambiguous. The V gene lost 4 bases and the J gene lost 1 base, with 8 bases spanning the gap. Germline CDR1 and CDR2: LNHDA and SQIVND (reference sequence). The length of the CDR3 is 15 residues. CDR3 in DNA: TGTGCCAGTAGTACCCGGTCATCTGGGGCCAACGTCCTGACTTTC. Amino acid sequence: CASSTRSSGANVLTF. Drawing the rest from reference TRBV19 and TRBJ2-6, the complete variable domain is DGGITQSPKYLFRKEGQNVTLSCEQNLNHDAMYWYRQDPGQGLRLIYYSQIVNDFQKGDIAEGYSVSREKKESFPLTVTSAQKNPTAFYLCASSTRSSGANVLTFGAGSRLTVL.